The 17 T cell receptor beta chains presented below share a single source sample, sequenced in a study of blood T cell repertoires in COVID-19. Generated by immunoSEQ multiplex PCR, the TCRdb table keeps only in-frame clones and is missing some. In the table there are roughly 18,000 clones, roughly nine tenths of which are singletons. Sequenced sample: peripheral blood. These receptors were obtained from a man aged 55 to 70 with active COVID-19.

The chain carries TRBV7-2 and TRBJ1-5; TRBD1 matches 9 bases. CDR3 length: 16 residues. Germline lookup yields CDR1 SGHTA and CDR2 FQGNSA. With V trimmed by 0 bases and J by 6 bases, 6 bases remained unmatched. The CDR3 nucleotides read TGTGCCAGCAGCTTAGCGGGACAGGGATTTGGTCAGCCCCAGCATTTT. Translated: CASSLAGQGFGQPQHF.

In its sample, this clone was seen once. J is TRBJ2-1 and V is TRBV6-6, with 8 bases that match TRBD1. The CDR3 has 15 amino acids. Germline CDR1 is MNHNY and CDR2 is SVGAGI (reference sequence). Trimming cost V 0 bases and J 7 bases; bases outside gene matches: 5. The CDR3 region has the DNA TGTGCCAGCAGTTACTCGTGGACAGGGCTGAATGAGCAGTTCTTC. It encodes CASSYSWTGLNEQFF.

The chain combines TRBV25-1 with TRBJ2-5; TRBD2 matches at 9 bases. Germline values: CDR1 MGHDK, CDR2 SYGVNS. CDR3 length: 14 amino acids. V lost 7 bases, J lost 6 bases, and 9 bases stayed unmatched. Here the CDR3 reads CASKGGGRAKTQYF. The DNA of the CDR3 is TGTGCCAGCAAGGGCGGCGGGAGGGCCAAGACCCAGTACTTC.

The chain employs TRBV6-5 and TRBJ1-1, with 8 nucleotides matching TRBD1. Germline CDR1 is MNHEY and CDR2 is SVGAGI. Unmatched junction bases numbered 9, after V lost 8 bases and J lost 1 base. CDR3 length: 15 amino acids. The CDR3 DNA reads TGTGCCAGCCACATTTCCAGGGGGCAGAACACTGAAGCTTTCTTT. Its translation is CASHISRGQNTEAFF.

This clone has just a few counts. This rearrangement joins TRBV28 to TRBJ1-6; D might be TRBD1 (5 bases). The germline CDR1 and CDR2 sequences are MDHEN and SYDVKM. The CDR3 sequence is 14 residues long. Trimming stripped 7 bases from V and 8 bases from J, with 15 bases between. CDR3 amino acids: CASTPFRVDSPLHF. The CDR3 DNA reads TGTGCCAGCACCCCATTCAGGGTCGATTCACCCCTCCACTTT.

J is TRBJ1-1 and V is TRBV4-1, with a weak D call TRBD1 (5 bases). With 2 bases removed from V and 11 bases from J, the gap between germline ends came to 12 bases. This CDR3 spans 12 amino acids. CDR1 and CDR2 (germline): MGHRA, YSYEKL. CDR3 region: CASSQSGLRAFF. Written as DNA, the CDR3 is TGCGCCAGCAGCCAATCGGGACTTAGGGCTTTCTTT.

The sample holds one count of this clone. The chain couples TRBV4-1 to TRBJ2-2; D ambiguous. Germline V gene sequence: CDR1 MGHRA, CDR2 YSYEKL. The CDR3 spans 13 residues. V was pared by 1 base and J by 9 bases, with 9 bases between. The CDR3 reads CASSQGANRELFF. CDR3 in DNA: TGCGCCAGCAGCCAAGGGGCGAACAGGGAGCTGTTTTTT.

This clone was counted only a few times. Additional DNA sequences in this sample encode the identical CDR3. This sequence joins TRBV5-1 and TRBJ2-7; the match to TRBD1 covers 7 bases. The V segment lost 0 bases and the J segment 3 bases; nucleotides outside the gene matches: 0. CDR1 is SGHRS, CDR2 YFSETQ, per germline. CDR3 length: 13 amino acids. CDR3 loop: CASSLGTGYEQYF. CDR3 nucleotides: TGCGCCAGCAGCTTGGGGACAGGCTACGAGCAGTACTTC.

The chain employs TRBV28 and TRBJ1-1; possible D gene TRBD1, 6 bases. Per germline, CDR1 MDHEN and CDR2 SYDVKM. CDR3 length equals 13 residues. V dropped 6 bases and J dropped 4 bases, with 12 bases sitting between them. CDR3 region: CASSAGAGTEAFF. The CDR3 nucleotides are TGTGCCAGCAGCGCAGGGGCTGGCACTGAAGCTTTCTTT.

The V and J genes are TRBV3-1 (or the pseudogene TRBV3-2) and TRBJ1-1, with D unclear. V was pared by 4 bases and J by 9 bases, with 12 bases between. Germline CDR1 LGHDT, CDR2 YNNKEL (reference sequence). The CDR3 runs 12 residues. This chain's CDR3 is CASSRGMTQAFF. CDR3 nucleotides: TGTGCCAGCAGCCGAGGGATGACACAAGCTTTCTTT.

Here the CDR3 reads CATRGSRGGSDTQYF. CDR3 nucleotides: TGTGCCACCAGGGGCTCGCGGGGGGGCTCAGATACGCAGTATTTT. The chain joins TRBV27 to TRBJ2-3, with 9 nucleotides matching TRBD2. V shed 10 bases and J 4 bases; nucleotides not matched to a gene: 12. This CDR3 is built from 15 residues. Germline assignment: CDR1 MNHEY and CDR2 SMNVEV (reference sequence).

With respect to this clone: At one end, the junction sequence differs from germline, possibly due to a read error. The CDR3 sequence is CASSPYQDSSKYGYTF. In nucleotides, the CDR3 is TGTGCCAGCAGCCCTTATCAGGACAGTTCTAAATATGGCTACACCTTC. The V gene is TRBV9, the J gene TRBJ1-2, with D perhaps TRBD1 (6 bases). Germline CDR1 SGDLS, CDR2 YYNGEE. This CDR3 is built from 16 residues.

The V gene is TRBV6-1, the J gene TRBJ2-7, with TRBD1 as a possible D gene (6 bases). This CDR3 has 14 amino acids. CDR1 and CDR2 from the germline V gene are MNHNS and SASEGT. Trimming took 3 bases from V and 4 from J, leaving 13 bases between them. The CDR3: CASSDGPTGYEQYF. In DNA, the CDR3 is TGTGCCAGCAGTGACGGGCCAACAGGGTACGAGCAGTACTTC.

CDR3 sequence reads: CSYGGSGSRRYNEQFF. CDR3 bases: TGCAGCTATGGGGGTAGCGGGAGTCGTAGGTACAATGAGCAGTTCTTC. V gene TRBV29-1 combines with J gene TRBJ2-1; 9 bases fit TRBD2. Germline V CDR1 and CDR2: SQVTM, ANQGSEA. The CDR3 has 16 amino acids. V was clipped by 8 bases and J by 4 bases; unmatched bases: 15.

In nucleotides, the CDR3 is TGTGCCAGTAGTGGGGGACAGGTCGGCGAGCAGTACTTC. Amino acid sequence: CASSGGQVGEQYF. The chain has TRBV19 and TRBJ2-7; 8 bases are shared with TRBD1. The junction had 6 bases not matched to a gene; V was cut back by 5 bases and J by 6 bases. The CDR3 extends over 13 amino acids. From germline, CDR1 is LNHDA and CDR2 SQIVND (reference sequence).

The rearrangement uses TRBV24-1 and TRBJ2-7; no reliable D call. The CDR3 loop spans 15 amino acids. The V and J ends lost 0 bases and 2 bases respectively, with 10 bases between them. Per the germline V gene, CDR1 is KGHDR and CDR2 is SFDVKD. CDR3: CATSDLREPTYEQYF. CDR3 DNA: TGTGCCACCAGTGATTTGCGCGAACCCACCTACGAGCAGTACTTC.

The chain carries TRBV21-1 and TRBJ2-7; no DNA check was done on the table's D call, TRBD2. TRBV21-1 corresponds to a pseudogene. CDR3 length: 9 residues. CDR3 DNA sequence: TGTGCCAGCCCCTCGGGGCAGTACTTC. It is translated as CASPSGQYF.